The clone carrying this T cell receptor (beta chain) is a singleton in its sample. The time point: baseline, week 1 (first vaccination visit). The treatment denotes: pre-vaccination baseline after standard-of-care therapy. The donors had new WHO grade 3 or 4 astrocytomas; these were IDH1-mutant and ATRX-lost. This entry is derived from a study of a mutant IDH1 vaccine in newly diagnosed glioma. Overall study context: Standard pretreatment was either radiotherapy, temozolomide, or, for most, radiochemotherapy with temozolomide.

Unmatched junction bases numbered 7, after V lost 2 bases and J lost 3 bases. This CDR3 is 15 amino acids long. Looked up from germline, CDR1 is GTSNPN and CDR2 is SVGIG (reference sequence). Some clones are missing from TCRdb's copy, which holds only in-frame ones; the method was immunoSEQ multiplex PCR. The data show 30,000 to 40,000 clones, just under 95% seen once. The receptor was isolated from a man between 18 and 35 years old with glioma. This chain uses TRBV30 with TRBJ2-7, with 10 positions matching TRBD2. The input for sequencing was PBMCs, taken from a glioma patient treated with radiotherapy, temozolomide or both. CDR3 nucleotides: TGTGCCTGGAGTCTCCTAGCGGGAGTAGTCTACGAGCAGTACTTC. This codes for CAWSLLAGVVYEQYF.